Each of the 9 T cell receptor beta chains below was sequenced from the same sample in a study of blood T cells in healthy people across ages. A J-beta primer mix and a sample-barcoded 5' primer were used in a second PCR of roughly 7 to 12 cycles. TCRdb reanalysed the 5' RACE reads using MiXCR and keeps one entry per CDR3 protein. The sample lists over 1,500,000 distinct CDR3 sequences, about 49% occurring once. The sequencing input was blood. These receptors were collected from a woman aged 40-49 years in good health.

CDR3 DNA sequence: TGTGCCACCAGCAGCCGAGGAGACCTAAGGGCCCAGCATTTT. It translates to CATSSRGDLRAQHF. The gene calls are TRBV15 and TRBJ1-5, with D unclear. Trimming took off 3 bases at V and 11 bases at J, with 17 bases between the two ends. Germline CDR1 reads LNHNV; CDR2 reads YYDKDF (reference sequence). This CDR3 region has 14 residues.

This clonotype was picked up a small number of times. The gene calls are TRBV27 and TRBJ2-3; 9 bases line up with TRBD2. V trimming: 1 base; J trimming: 4 bases; junction bases outside the gene matches: 6. This CDR3 is built from 16 residues. CDR1 and CDR2 from the germline V gene are MNHEY and SMNVEV (reference sequence). The CDR3 loop is CASSLWGGGESDTQYF. CDR3 DNA: TGTGCCAGCAGTTTATGGGGCGGGGGGGAATCAGATACGCAGTATTTT.

The J gene is TRBJ2-7, the V gene TRBV6-2 or TRBV6-3; D gene ambiguous. V lost 5 bases and J lost 6, with 17 bases in between. This CDR3 comprises 14 residues. Per germline, CDR1 MNHEY and CDR2 SVGEGT. The CDR3 coding sequence is TGTGCCAGCAGTCCCCAGGCACCTCTAGGCGAGCAGTACTTC. Translation gives CASSPQAPLGEQYF.

The rearrangement uses TRBV6-5 and TRBJ1-1; D remains unclear. CDR1 is MNHEY and CDR2 is SVGAGI in the germline V gene. This CDR3 comprises 13 residues. Trimming pared 5 bases from V and 8 bases from J, leaving 15 bases between. The CDR3 loop reads CASSDGGLGEAFF. DNA for the CDR3: TGTGCCAGCAGTGACGGTGGTTTGGGGGAAGCTTTCTTT.

This clonotype was seen at least ten times. The CDR3 bases are TGTGCCAGCAGCTCTTACGTGGGTACGCAGTATTTT. Amino acid sequence: CASSSYVGTQYF. This rearrangement joins TRBV7-2 to TRBJ2-3; D is unclear. The germline gives CDR1 SGHTA, CDR2 FQGNSA. The CDR3 extends over 12 amino acids. Trimming left V 4 bases short and J 8 bases short, with 10 bases between.

The chain links TRBV4-3 to TRBJ1-2; no clear D. This CDR3 comprises 13 residues. Per germline, CDR1 LGHNA and CDR2 YSLEER. The ends were cut back, 2 bases at V and 9 bases at J, with 13 bases in the middle. DNA of the CDR3: TGCGCCAGCAGCCAATTCGGCCAAGATCGCTACACCTTC. Amino acids: CASSQFGQDRYTF.

The genes are TRBV12-3 or TRBV12-4 and TRBJ2-3; possible D gene TRBD2, 7 bases. The ends were cut back, 2 bases at V and 1 base at J, with 10 bases in the middle. The CDR3 extends over 15 amino acids. CDR3 in amino acids: CASSLWGGGTDTQYF. CDR3 bases: TGTGCCAGCAGTTTATGGGGGGGCGGCACAGATACGCAGTATTTT.

This clonotype has only a few counts. This sequence joins TRBV7-9 and TRBJ2-6; weak D call: TRBD2 (5 bases). V was clipped by 5 bases and J by 3 bases, with 23 bases between them. CDR1 and CDR2 (germline): SEHNR, FQNEAQ (reference sequence). The CDR3 is 19 residues long. CDR3 bases: TGTGCCAGCAGCCGGGTTTCTGATGGCCTCGGGATTGGGGCCAACGTCCTGACTTTC. Translated: CASSRVSDGLGIGANVLTF. Combining the CDR3 with reference TRBV7-9 and TRBJ2-6 gives the whole variable domain DTGVSQNPRHKITKRGQNVTFRCDPISEHNRLYWYRQTLGQGPEFLTYFQNEAQLEKSRLLSDRFSAERPKGSFSTLEIQRTEQGDSAMYLCASSRVSDGLGIGANVLTFGAGSRLTVL.

CDR3 in DNA: TGTGCCAGCAGCTTCCAAGGGTTGGAGGGCTACACCTTC. It specifies CASSFQGLEGYTF. The chain uses TRBV7-9 and TRBJ1-2; D is unclear. The CDR3 loop spans 13 amino acids. Between the trimmed V and J ends, which lost 3 bases and 8 bases, there was a span of 13 bases. The germline CDR1 and CDR2 sequences are SEHNR and FQNEAQ (reference sequence).